The 21 T cell receptor beta chains listed next were all sequenced from one sample in a study of blood T cell repertoires in COVID-19 (TCRdb year 2020). Library generation was performed with the immunoSEQ multiplex PCR assay. TCRdb mirrors the immuneACCESS table, restricted to in-frame sequences. Some clones are absent from its copies; in checked studies, under half trace to an unresolved V gene, and the reason for the others is unknown. For this sample the table gives around 97,000 clones, of which approximately 89% were detected only once. In total, the top ten clones hold over 15% of the sample. The sequenced sample was peripheral blood. The receptors were sampled from a woman older than 75 in a cohort sampled during active COVID-19.

The table lists this clone with a few counts. The chain employs TRBV5-1 and TRBJ1-6, with D possibly matching TRBD1 (6 bases). The length of the CDR3 is 15 residues. V gave up 0 bases and J gave up 8 bases, with 12 bases separating them. Germline V gene lookup returns CDR1 SGHRS and CDR2 YFSETQ. This CDR3 reads CASSLEDSRYSPLHF. In DNA, the CDR3 is TGCGCCAGCAGCTTGGAGGACAGTCGATATTCACCCCTCCACTTT.

This chain uses TRBV7-9 with TRBJ1-1; D perhaps matches TRBD1 (5 bases). Germline assignment: CDR1 SEHNR and CDR2 FQNEAQ (reference sequence). CDR3 size: 12 residues. V lost 6 bases, J lost 5 bases, and 10 bases lay in between. CDR3 DNA: TGTGCCAGCAGACAACAGGCTACTGAAGCTTTCTTT. As protein: CASRQQATEAFF. The full variable domain, its missing parts supplied by reference TRBV7-9 and TRBJ1-1, is DTGVSQNPRHKITKRGQNVTFRCDPISEHNRLYWYRQTLGQGPEFLTYFQNEAQLEKSRLLSDRFSAERPKGSFSTLEIQRTEQGDSAMYLCASRQQATEAFFGQGTRLTVV.

The CDR3 DNA is TGTGCCAGCAACGCGTACGGTCAGGGGAACACTGAAGCTTTCTTT. As protein: CASNAYGQGNTEAFF. This sequence joins TRBV27 and TRBJ1-1, with a weak D call TRBD1 (5 bases). The germline V and J ends were trimmed by 7 bases and 1 base, with 16 bases remaining between them. CDR1 and CDR2 (germline): MNHEY, SMNVEV (reference sequence). The CDR3 covers 15 residues.

The CDR3 region has the DNA TGTGCCAGCAGTCCCCGGGACACCGGAAACACCATATATTTT. This codes for CASSPRDTGNTIYF. V is TRBV6-5 and J is TRBJ1-3, with TRBD1 as a possible D gene (6 bases). Germline loops: CDR1 MNHEY, CDR2 SVGAGI. Trimming cost V 5 bases and J 4 bases, with 12 bases left between them. The CDR3 sequence is 14 residues long.

The chain combines TRBV18 with TRBJ2-2; D perhaps matches TRBD1 (6 bases). Germline CDR1 is KGHSH and CDR2 is LQKENI. V was trimmed by 3 bases and J by 1 base, leaving 9 bases between them. This CDR3 has 15 amino acids. CDR3 bases: TGTGCCAGCTCACCTTGGGGGCAGAACACCGGGGAGCTGTTTTTT. Translation: CASSPWGQNTGELFF. The full variable domain, its missing parts supplied by reference TRBV18 and TRBJ2-2, is NAGVMQNPRHLVRRRGQEARLRCSPMKGHSHVYWYRQLPEEGLKFMVYLQKENIIDESGMPKERFSAEFPKEGPSILRIQQVVRGDSAAYFCASSPWGQNTGELFFGEGSRLTVL.

The chain recombines TRBV19 with TRBJ2-2; 11 bases are a match to TRBD2. Germline CDR1 and CDR2: LNHDA and SQIVND (reference sequence). The CDR3 runs to 15 residues. V gave up 8 bases and J gave up 5 bases; unmatched junction bases: 7. The CDR3 nucleotides are TGTGCCAGTGATATAGCGGGGGGGCGTACCGGGGAGCTGTTTTTT. Its protein product is CASDIAGGRTGELFF.

This chain uses TRBV6-5 with TRBJ2-5; unclear D gene. The V gene's germline CDR1 is MNHEY and CDR2 SVGAGI. Trimming removed 2 bases at V and 4 bases at J, with 11 bases between. This CDR3 is built from 14 residues. The CDR3 region is CASSYGPARETQYF. As DNA, the CDR3 is TGTGCCAGCAGTTACGGGCCTGCAAGAGAGACCCAGTACTTC.

This rearrangement joins TRBV7-9 to TRBJ2-7, with 12 positions matching TRBD2. V was clipped by 5 bases and J by 3 bases; unmatched bases: 5. This CDR3 is 15 amino acids long. CDR1 is SEHNR, CDR2 FQNEAQ, per germline (reference sequence). Here the CDR3 DNA reads TGTGCCAGCAGCACCGGACTAGCGGGGTACTACGAGCAGTACTTC. This translates into CASSTGLAGYYEQYF.

J is TRBJ2-1 and V is TRBV5-1; 7 bases are shared with TRBD2. The CDR3 totals 13 residues. CDR1 and CDR2 (germline): SGHRS, YFSETQ. V was pared by 0 bases and J by 9 bases, with 3 bases of the junction left unmatched. CDR3 DNA sequence: TGCGCCAGCAGCTTGGCCCCGGGGGGTGAGCAGTTCTTC. Translation gives CASSLAPGGEQFF.

The chain couples TRBV5-4 to TRBJ2-4; TRBD2 matches at 12 bases. With V trimmed by 2 bases and J by 7 bases, 1 base remained unmatched. Germline-derived CDR1 and CDR2 are SGHNT and YYREEE (reference sequence). CDR3 size: 14 residues. CDR3 sequence reads: CASSFGTSGNIQYF. CDR3 bases: TGTGCCAGCAGCTTTGGGACTAGCGGGAACATTCAGTACTTC.

The V and J genes are TRBV30 and TRBJ2-2, with D maybe TRBD2 (5 bases). The V and J ends lost 3 bases and 4 bases respectively, with 6 bases between them. The germline CDR1 and CDR2 sequences are GTSNPN and SVGIG (reference sequence). This CDR3 contains 12 residues. The CDR3, as DNA: TGTGCCTGGAGCCGGGGCACCGGGGAGCTGTTTTTT. Translating gives CAWSRGTGELFF.

This clone was recorded a few times. This chain connects TRBV12-3 or TRBV12-4 to TRBJ2-7; possible D gene TRBD1, 5 bases. V dropped 8 bases and J dropped 3 bases, with 14 bases sitting between them. The CDR3 loop spans 13 amino acids. The CDR3: CASLLGQGYEQYF. In nucleotides, the CDR3 is TGTGCCAGCCTTTTGGGCCAGGGCTACGAGCAGTACTTC.

There are a few counts of this clone. The rearrangement joins TRBV10-3 to TRBJ1-5; tentatively, D is TRBD1 (5 bases). The CDR3 length is 13 residues. V gave up 8 bases and J gave up 0 bases, with 8 bases separating them. Germline V gene data show CDR1 as ENHRY and CDR2 as SYGVKD. The CDR3: CAIPQGSNQPQHF. For the CDR3, the DNA is TGTGCCATCCCCCAGGGTAGCAATCAGCCCCAGCATTTT.

The chain links TRBV21-1 to TRBJ2-1; TRBD1, the table's D call, lacks a check against the DNA. TRBV21-1 is classified as a pseudogene. This CDR3 has 14 residues. CDR3 protein: CASSPRDIKNEQFF. The CDR3 bases are TGTGCCAGCAGCCCCCGGGACATCAAAAATGAGCAGTTCTTC.

The V call is TRBV19, the J call TRBJ2-5, with 8 bases that match TRBD2. The CDR3 spans 15 residues. Germline CDR1 is LNHDA and CDR2 is SQIVND (reference sequence). The J segment lost 2 bases and the V segment lost 5 bases, leaving 7 bases of the junction unmatched. As DNA, the CDR3 is TGTGCCAGTAGTCCCAGAGGGACTAGACAAGAGACCCAGTACTTC. Residues: CASSPRGTRQETQYF.

This chain joins TRBV10-2 and TRBJ2-7; 11 nucleotides align to TRBD1. Looked up from germline, CDR1 is WSHSY and CDR2 is SAAADI. This CDR3 contains 18 residues. V lost 2 bases, J lost 2 bases, and 11 bases stayed unmatched. The CDR3 reads CASSEQGGQGGPAYEQYF. CDR3 in DNA: TGCGCCAGCAGTGAGCAGGGGGGACAGGGGGGCCCAGCCTACGAGCAGTACTTC.

In this sample, this clone turned up a few times. V and J are TRBV18 and TRBJ1-1; 8 bases fit TRBD1. In germline, CDR1 is KGHSH, CDR2 LQKENI. J gave up 6 bases and V 3 bases, and 6 bases lay outside the gene matches. The CDR3 loop spans 14 amino acids. CDR3 residues: CASSPARGPAEAFF. DNA for the CDR3: TGTGCCAGCTCACCCGCCAGGGGGCCGGCTGAAGCTTTCTTT.

V and J are TRBV3-1 (or the pseudogene TRBV3-2) and TRBJ2-3, with TRBD1 identical over 9 bases. This CDR3 spans 14 amino acids. The J segment lost 3 bases and the V segment lost 7 bases, leaving 5 bases of the junction unmatched. CDR1 and CDR2 (germline): LGHDT, YNNKEL (reference sequence). CDR3 residues: CASTPGQGTDTQYF. The CDR3 bases are TGTGCCAGCACTCCGGGACAGGGAACAGATACGCAGTATTTT.

This clone was recorded once. This chain uses TRBV24-1 with TRBJ2-5; maybe TRBD1 (6 bases). The germline V and J ends were trimmed by 5 bases and 5 bases, with 20 bases remaining between them. Germline V gene data show CDR1 as KGHDR and CDR2 as SFDVKD. There are 16 residues in the CDR3. This chain's CDR3 is CATSVDNGGAWETQYF. DNA of the CDR3: TGTGCCACCAGTGTAGATAATGGGGGCGCGTGGGAGACCCAGTACTTC.

The J gene is TRBJ2-1, the V gene TRBV14, with D maybe TRBD1 (6 bases). The CDR3 is made up of 18 amino acids. The ends were cut back, 0 bases at V and 2 bases at J, with 17 bases in the middle. Germline CDR1 SGHDN, CDR2 FVKESK. The CDR3: CASSQDFGAQGPYNEQFF. For the CDR3, the DNA is TGTGCCAGCAGCCAAGATTTCGGGGCCCAGGGGCCCTACAATGAGCAGTTCTTC.

J is TRBJ1-5 and V is TRBV29-1; 8 bases line up with TRBD1. The CDR3 runs 12 residues. Looked up from germline, CDR1 is SQVTM and CDR2 is ANQGSEA. The V gene end was trimmed by 4 bases and the J gene end by 14 bases; junction bases not matched to a gene: 10. The CDR3 here is CSVATTPGQEHF. The CDR3 nucleotides read TGCAGCGTTGCTACCACTCCGGGACAGGAGCATTTT. Combining the CDR3 with reference TRBV29-1 and TRBJ1-5 gives the whole variable domain SAVISQKPSRDICQRGTSLTIQCQVDSQVTMMFWYRQQPGQSLTLIATANQGSEATYESGFVIDKFPISRPNLTFSTLTVSNMSPEDSSIYLCSVATTPGQEHFGDGTRLSIL.